This TCR beta chain stems from a study of beta chain features in type 1 diabetes. Broader study findings: TCRB CDR3 length was moderately but significantly reduced in all four CD4+ subsets of Type 1 diabetes patients.

Expressed TCRB transcripts were sequenced, since all the RNA that had been isolated was reverse transcribed. Measured with immunoSEQ multiplex PCR; TCRdb has only the in-frame clones, and not every one. The sample holds about 28,000 clones, roughly 61% seen once. Germline lookup yields CDR1 MNHNY and CDR2 SVGAGI (reference sequence). The CDR3 spans 12 residues. All sorted populations exceeded 95% purity. For this clone: Its antigen is not identified.

The chain is built from TRBV6-6 and TRBJ2-5; 8 bases line up with TRBD1. The tail of the sequence fits TRBJ2-7 better, so the J call may be wrong. Sequencing was done on a sample of Tregs from blood. The sequence was collected from a woman aged 25 to 39 with type 1 diabetes. The CDR3 DNA reads as TGTGCCTCTTCGGGACAGGCCTACGAGCAGTACTTC. Its protein is CASSGQAYEQYF.